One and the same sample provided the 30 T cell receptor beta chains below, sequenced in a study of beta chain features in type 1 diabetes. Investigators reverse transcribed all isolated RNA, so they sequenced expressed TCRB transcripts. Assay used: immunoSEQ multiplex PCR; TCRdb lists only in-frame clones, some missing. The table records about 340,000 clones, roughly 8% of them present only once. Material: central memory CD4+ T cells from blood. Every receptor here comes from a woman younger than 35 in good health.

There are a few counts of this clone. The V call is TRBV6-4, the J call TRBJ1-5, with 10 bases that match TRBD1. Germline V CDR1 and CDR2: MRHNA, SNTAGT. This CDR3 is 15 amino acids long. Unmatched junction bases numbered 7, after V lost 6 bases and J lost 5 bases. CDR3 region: CASSRDRGNYQPQHF. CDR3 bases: TGTGCCAGCAGCCGGGACAGGGGCAATTATCAGCCCCAGCATTTT.

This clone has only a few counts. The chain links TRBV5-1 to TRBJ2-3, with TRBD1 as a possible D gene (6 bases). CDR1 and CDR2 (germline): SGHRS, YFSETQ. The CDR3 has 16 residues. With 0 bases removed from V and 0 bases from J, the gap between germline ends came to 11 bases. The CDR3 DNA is TGCGCCAGCAGCTTGGAGGGACACCGTAGCACAGATACGCAGTATTTT. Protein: CASSLEGHRSTDTQYF. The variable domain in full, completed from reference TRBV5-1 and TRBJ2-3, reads KAGVTQTPRYLIKTRGQQVTLSCSPISGHRSVSWYQQTPGQGLQFLFEYFSETQRNKGNFPGRFSGRQFSNSRSEMNVSTLELGDSALYLCASSLEGHRSTDTQYFGPGTRLTVL.

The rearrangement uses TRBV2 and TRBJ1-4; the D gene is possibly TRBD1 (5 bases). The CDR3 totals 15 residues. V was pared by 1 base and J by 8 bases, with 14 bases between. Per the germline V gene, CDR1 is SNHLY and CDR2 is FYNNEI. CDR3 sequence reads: CASSEEVGGWEKLFF. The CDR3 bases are TGTGCCAGCAGTGAAGAAGTGGGGGGATGGGAAAAACTGTTTTTT.

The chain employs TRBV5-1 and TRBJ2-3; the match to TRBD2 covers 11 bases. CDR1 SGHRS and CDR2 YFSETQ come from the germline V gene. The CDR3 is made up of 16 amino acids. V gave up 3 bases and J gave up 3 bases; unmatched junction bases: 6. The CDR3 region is CASSSPSGRQTDTQYF. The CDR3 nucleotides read TGCGCCAGCAGCTCTCCTAGCGGGAGGCAGACAGATACGCAGTATTTT.

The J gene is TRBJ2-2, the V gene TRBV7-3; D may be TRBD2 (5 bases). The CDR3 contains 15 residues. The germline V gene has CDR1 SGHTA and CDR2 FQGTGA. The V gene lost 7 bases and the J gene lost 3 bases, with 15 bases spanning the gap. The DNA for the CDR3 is TGTGCCAGCATTATCGGGCGTAGCGACACCGGGGAGCTGTTTTTT. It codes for CASIIGRSDTGELFF.

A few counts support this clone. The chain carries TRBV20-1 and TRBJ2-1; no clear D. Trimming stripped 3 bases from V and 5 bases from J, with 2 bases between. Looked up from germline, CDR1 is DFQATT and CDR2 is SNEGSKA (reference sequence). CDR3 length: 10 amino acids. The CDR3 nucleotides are TGCAGTGCTAGCGACAATGAGCAGTTCTTC. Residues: CSASDNEQFF.

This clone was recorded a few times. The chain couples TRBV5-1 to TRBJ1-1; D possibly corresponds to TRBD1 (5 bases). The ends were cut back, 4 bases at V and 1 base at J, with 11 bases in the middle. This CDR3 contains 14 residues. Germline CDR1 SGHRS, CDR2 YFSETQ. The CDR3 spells CASSGGTGNTEAFF. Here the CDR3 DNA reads TGCGCCAGCAGCGGGGGGACGGGGAACACTGAAGCTTTCTTT.

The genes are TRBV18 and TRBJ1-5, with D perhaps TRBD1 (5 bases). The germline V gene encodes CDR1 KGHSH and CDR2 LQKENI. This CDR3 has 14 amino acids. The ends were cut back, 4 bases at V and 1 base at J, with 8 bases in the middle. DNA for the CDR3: TGTGCCAGCTCACTCCGGGACAGCAATCAGCCCCAGCATTTT. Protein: CASSLRDSNQPQHF. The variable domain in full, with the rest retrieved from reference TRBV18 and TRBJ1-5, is NAGVMQNPRHLVRRRGQEARLRCSPMKGHSHVYWYRQLPEEGLKFMVYLQKENIIDESGMPKERFSAEFPKEGPSILRIQQVVRGDSAAYFCASSLRDSNQPQHFGDGTRLSIL.

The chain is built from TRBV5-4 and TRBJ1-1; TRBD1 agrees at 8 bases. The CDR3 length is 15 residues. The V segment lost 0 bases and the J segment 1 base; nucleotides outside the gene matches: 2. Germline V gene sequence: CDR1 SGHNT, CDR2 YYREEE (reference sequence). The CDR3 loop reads CASSLAGQGNTEAFF. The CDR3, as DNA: TGTGCCAGCAGCTTGGCCGGACAGGGGAACACTGAAGCTTTCTTT.

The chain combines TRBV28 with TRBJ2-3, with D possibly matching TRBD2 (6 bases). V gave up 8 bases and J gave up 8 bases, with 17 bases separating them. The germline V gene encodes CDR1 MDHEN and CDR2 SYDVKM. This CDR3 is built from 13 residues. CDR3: CASLGEARGTQYF. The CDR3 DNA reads TGTGCCAGCTTGGGGGAGGCGAGGGGTACGCAGTATTTT.

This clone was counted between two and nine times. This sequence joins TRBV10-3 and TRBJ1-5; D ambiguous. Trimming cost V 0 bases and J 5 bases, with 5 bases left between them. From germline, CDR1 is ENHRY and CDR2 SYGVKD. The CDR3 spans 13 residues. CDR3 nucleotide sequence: TGTGCCATCAGTGAGTCCCAGTATCAGCCCCAGCATTTT. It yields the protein CAISESQYQPQHF.

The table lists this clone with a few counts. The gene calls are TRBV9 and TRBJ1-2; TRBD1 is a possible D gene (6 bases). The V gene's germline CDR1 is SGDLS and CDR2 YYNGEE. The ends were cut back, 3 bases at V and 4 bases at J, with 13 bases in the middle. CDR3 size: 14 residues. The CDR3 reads CASSAATGPYGYTF. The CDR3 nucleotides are TGTGCCAGCAGCGCCGCGACAGGTCCCTATGGCTACACCTTC.

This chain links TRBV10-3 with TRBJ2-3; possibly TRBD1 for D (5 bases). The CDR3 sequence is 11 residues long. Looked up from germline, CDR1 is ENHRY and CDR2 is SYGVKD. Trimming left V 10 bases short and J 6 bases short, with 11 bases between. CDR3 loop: CASRVSDTQYF. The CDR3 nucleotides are TGTGCCAGCAGGGTCTCCGATACGCAGTATTTT.

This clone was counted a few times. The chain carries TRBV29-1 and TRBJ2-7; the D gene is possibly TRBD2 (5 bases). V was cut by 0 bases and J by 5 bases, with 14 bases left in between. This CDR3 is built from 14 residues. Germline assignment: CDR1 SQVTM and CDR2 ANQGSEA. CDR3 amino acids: CSVEDPLGLDEQYF. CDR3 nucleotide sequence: TGCAGCGTTGAAGATCCACTAGGTTTGGACGAGCAGTACTTC.

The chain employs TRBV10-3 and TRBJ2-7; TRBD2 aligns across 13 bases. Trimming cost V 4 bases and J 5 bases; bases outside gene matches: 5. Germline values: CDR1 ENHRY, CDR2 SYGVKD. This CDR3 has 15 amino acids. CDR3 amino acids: CAISGTSGSGDEQYF. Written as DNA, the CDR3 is TGTGCCATCAGTGGGACTAGCGGGAGCGGCGACGAGCAGTACTTC.

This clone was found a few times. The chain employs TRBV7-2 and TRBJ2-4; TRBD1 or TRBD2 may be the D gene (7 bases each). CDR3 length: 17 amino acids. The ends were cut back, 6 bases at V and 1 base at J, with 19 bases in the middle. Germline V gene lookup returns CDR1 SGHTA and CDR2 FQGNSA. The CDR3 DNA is TGTGCCAGCAGTGGCAGGGGGGGCGCGGCGGCCAAAAACATTCAGTACTTC. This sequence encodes CASSGRGGAAAKNIQYF.

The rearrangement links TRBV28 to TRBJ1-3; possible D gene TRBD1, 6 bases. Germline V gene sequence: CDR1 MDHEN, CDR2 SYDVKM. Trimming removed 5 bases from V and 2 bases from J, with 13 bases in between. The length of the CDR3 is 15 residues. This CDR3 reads CASSPPGGAGNTIYF. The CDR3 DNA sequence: TGTGCCAGCAGTCCCCCGGGGGGCGCTGGAAACACCATATATTTT.

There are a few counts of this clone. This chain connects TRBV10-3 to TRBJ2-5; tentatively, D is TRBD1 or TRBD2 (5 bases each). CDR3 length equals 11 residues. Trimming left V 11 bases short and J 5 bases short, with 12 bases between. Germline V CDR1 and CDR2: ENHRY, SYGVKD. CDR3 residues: CASKEGETQYF. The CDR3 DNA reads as TGTGCCTCCAAAGAGGGGGAGACCCAGTACTTC.

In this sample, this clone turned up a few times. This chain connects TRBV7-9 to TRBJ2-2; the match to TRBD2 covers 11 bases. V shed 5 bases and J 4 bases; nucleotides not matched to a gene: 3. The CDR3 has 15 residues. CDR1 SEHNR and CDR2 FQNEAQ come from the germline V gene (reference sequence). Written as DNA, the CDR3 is TGTGCCAGCAGCCGGGGACTAGCGGCCACCGGGGAGCTGTTTTTT. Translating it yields CASSRGLAATGELFF.

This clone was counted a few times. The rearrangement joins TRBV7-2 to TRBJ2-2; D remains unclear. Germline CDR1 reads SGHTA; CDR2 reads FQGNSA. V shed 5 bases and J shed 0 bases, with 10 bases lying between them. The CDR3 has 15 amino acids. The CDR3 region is CASSQPTANTGELFF. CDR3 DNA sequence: TGTGCCAGCAGCCAACCGACCGCGAACACCGGGGAGCTGTTTTTT. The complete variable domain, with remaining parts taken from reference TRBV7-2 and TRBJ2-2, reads GAGVSQSPSNKVTEKGKDVELRCDPISGHTALYWYRQSLGQGLEFLIYFQGNSAPDKSGLPSDRFSAERTGGSVSTLTIQRTQQEDSAVYLCASSQPTANTGELFFGEGSRLTVL.

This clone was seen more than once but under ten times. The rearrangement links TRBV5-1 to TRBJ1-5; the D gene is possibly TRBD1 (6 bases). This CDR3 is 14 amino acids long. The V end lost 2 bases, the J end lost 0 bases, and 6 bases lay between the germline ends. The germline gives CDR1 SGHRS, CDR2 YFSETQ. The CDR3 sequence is CASSLGGSNQPQHF. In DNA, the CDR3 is TGCGCCAGCAGCTTAGGGGGTAGCAATCAGCCCCAGCATTTT.

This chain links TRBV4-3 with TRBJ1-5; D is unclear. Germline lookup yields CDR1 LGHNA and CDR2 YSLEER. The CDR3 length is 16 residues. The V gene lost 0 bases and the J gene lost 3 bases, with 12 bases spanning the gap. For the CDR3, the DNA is TGCGCCAGCAGCCAAGAGGCCAAGGTAGTCAATCAGCCCCAGCATTTT. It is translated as CASSQEAKVVNQPQHF.

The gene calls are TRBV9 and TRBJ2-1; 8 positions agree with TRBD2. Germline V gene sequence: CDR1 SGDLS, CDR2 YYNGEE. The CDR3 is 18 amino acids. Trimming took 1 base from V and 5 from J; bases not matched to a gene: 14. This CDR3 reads CASSVTSESGSGHNEQFF. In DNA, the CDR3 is TGTGCCAGCAGCGTAACGTCGGAGAGCGGGAGTGGACACAATGAGCAGTTCTTC.

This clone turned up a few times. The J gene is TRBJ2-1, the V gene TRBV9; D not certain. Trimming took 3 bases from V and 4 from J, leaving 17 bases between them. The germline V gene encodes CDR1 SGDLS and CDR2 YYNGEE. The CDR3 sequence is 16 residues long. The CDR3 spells CASSATDIVAYNEQFF. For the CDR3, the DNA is TGTGCCAGCAGCGCCACAGACATTGTAGCTTACAATGAGCAGTTCTTC.

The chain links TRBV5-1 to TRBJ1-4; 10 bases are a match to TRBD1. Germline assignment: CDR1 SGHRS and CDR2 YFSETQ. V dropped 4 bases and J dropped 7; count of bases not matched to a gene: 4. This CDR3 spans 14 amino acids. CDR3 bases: TGCGCCAGCAGCCAGGGACAGGGGAGTGAAAAACTGTTTTTT. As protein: CASSQGQGSEKLFF.

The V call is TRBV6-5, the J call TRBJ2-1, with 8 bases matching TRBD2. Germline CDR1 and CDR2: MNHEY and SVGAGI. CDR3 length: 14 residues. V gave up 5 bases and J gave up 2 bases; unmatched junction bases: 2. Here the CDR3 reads CASSSGRTYNEQFF. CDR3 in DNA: TGTGCCAGCAGTAGCGGGAGAACCTACAATGAGCAGTTCTTC.

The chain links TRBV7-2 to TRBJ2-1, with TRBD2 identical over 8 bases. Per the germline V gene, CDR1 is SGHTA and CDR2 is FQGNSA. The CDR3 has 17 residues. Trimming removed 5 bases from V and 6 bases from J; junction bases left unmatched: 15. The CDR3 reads CASSPSYGGTSPNEQFF. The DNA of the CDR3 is TGTGCCAGCAGCCCATCCTACGGCGGGACTAGTCCCAATGAGCAGTTCTTC.

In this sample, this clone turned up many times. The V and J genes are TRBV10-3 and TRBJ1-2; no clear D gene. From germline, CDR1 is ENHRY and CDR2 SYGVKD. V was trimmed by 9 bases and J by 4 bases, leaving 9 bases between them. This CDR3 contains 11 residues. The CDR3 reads CAIRSGYGYTF. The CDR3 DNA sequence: TGTGCCATACGTTCGGGCTATGGCTACACCTTC.

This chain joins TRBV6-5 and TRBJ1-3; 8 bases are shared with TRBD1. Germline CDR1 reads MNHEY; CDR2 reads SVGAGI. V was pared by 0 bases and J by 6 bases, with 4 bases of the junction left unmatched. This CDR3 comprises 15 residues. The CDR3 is CASSYSVQGANTIYF. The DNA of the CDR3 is TGTGCCAGCAGTTACTCGGTCCAGGGGGCAAACACCATATATTTT.

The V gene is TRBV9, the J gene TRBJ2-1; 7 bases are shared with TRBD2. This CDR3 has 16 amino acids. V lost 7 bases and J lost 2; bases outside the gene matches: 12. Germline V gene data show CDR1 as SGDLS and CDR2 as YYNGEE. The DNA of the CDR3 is TGTGCCAGCTCCGGACGGACTAGTTCCCCCTACAATGAGCAGTTCTTC. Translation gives CASSGRTSSPYNEQFF.